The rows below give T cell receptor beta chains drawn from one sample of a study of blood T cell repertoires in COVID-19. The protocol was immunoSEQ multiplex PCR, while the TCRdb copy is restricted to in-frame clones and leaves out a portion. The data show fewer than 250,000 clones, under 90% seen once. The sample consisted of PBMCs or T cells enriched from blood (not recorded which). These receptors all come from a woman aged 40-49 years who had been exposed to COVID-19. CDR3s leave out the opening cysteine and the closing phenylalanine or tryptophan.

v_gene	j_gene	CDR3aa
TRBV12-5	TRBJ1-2	ASGFPPTEYGYT
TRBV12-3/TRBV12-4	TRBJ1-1	ASTPTGNTEAF
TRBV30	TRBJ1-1	AWSHKQGWAEAF
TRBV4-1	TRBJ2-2	ASSQETGGNTGELF
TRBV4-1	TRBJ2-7	ASSLTGTGGSYEQY
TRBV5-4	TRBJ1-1	ASSPGQNTEAF
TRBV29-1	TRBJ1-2	SVEGQGSRFNYGYT
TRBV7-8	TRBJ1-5	ASSFSGRPEGQPQH
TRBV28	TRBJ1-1	ASSYTGVLNTEAF
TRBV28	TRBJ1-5	ASSLPQGQGDQPQH
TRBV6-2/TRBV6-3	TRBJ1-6	ASSPQQTRTGRASYNSPLH
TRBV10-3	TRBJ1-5	AISDTGFDQPQH
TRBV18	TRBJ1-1	ASSPQGASAEAF
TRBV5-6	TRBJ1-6	ASRRQAQPLH
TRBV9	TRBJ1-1	ASSKEGVPGTEAF
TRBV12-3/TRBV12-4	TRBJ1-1	ASSLQGNTEAF
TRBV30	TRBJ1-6	ACASTGRGSPLH
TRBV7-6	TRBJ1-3	ASSLDSADSAYSGNTIY
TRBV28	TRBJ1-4	ASSSGTGVNEKLF
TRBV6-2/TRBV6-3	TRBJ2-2	ASSYTGANTGELF
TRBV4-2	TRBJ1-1	ASSQAGDSFNTEAF
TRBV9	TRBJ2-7	ASSENTGAQY
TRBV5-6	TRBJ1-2	ASSLLRTGDGYT
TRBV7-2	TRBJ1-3	ASSVWGTLGGNTIY
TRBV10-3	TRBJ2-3	AISEGQAGTDTQY
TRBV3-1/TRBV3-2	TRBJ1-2	ASSHMRSYT
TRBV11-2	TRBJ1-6	ASSLSSTYNSPLH
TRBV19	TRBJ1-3	ASSIWGADDFSGNTIY
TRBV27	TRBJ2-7	ASMGGASYEQY
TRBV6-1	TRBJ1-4	ASSEGSAKNEKLF
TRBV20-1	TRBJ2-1	STPGVGEQF
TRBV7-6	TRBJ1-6	ASSLQGSYNSPLH
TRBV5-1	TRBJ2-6	ASSLTGGTGANVLT
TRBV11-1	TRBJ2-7	ASSLGESEQY
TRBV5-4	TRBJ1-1	ASSSEIGRGEAF
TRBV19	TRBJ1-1	ASSNAGQGAVAF
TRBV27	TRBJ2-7	ASSLLGQAHEQY
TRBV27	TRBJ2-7	ASRGTGRPYEQY
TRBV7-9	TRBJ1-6	ASSLVVAGGNSPLH
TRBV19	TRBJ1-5	ASSSQHRVRSNQPQH
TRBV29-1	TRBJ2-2	SVHYRGNTGELF
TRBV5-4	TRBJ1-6	ASSFGDRVGSPLH
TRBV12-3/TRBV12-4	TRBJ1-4	ASSETTHEKLF
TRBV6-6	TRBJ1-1	AIQVGGNTEAF
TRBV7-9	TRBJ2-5	ASRRAAGEETQY
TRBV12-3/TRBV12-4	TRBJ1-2	ASNLGQGYGYT
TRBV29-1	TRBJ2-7	SVEGDGRGAYEQY
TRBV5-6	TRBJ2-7	ASSEVGTGRYEQY
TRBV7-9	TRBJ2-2	ASRTGGLGTGELF
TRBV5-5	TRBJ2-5	ASSLGGQGETQY
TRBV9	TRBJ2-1	ASTAGVSYNEQF
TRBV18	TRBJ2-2	ASSPPKDSNTGELF
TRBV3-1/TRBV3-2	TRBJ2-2	ASHHRGRPGELF
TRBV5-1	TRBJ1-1	ASSSTGQGGTEAF
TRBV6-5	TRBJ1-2	ASIEPPGYGYT
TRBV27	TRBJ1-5	ASSHQTEGGNQPQH
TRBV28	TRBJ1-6	ASSLENSPLH
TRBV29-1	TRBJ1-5	SVSSGQGWEPQH
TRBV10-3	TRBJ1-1	AISWEGVTEAF
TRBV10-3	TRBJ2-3	AISTISHRGDTQY